This T cell receptor beta chain derives from a study of cytomegalovirus exposure and HLA in healthy donors. Findings and caveats of the study: The authors reported that TCR beta sequences could predict HLA-A and HLA-B alleles. These predictions were accurate for most subjects in the first cohort. Usually a TCR sequence was rare, but some public TCRs were found in many donors. Fewer N-insertions (relative to the 666-donor mean) were reportedly seen in an Asian-associated ancestry cluster in a later analysis.

The germline CDR1 and CDR2 sequences are LNHDA and SQIVND (reference sequence). Trimming took 8 bases from V and 0 from J, leaving 13 bases between them. CDR3 length: 14 residues. Worth noting for this clone: Its antigen is undetermined.

The study ran its PCR with 60 Vbeta and 13 Jbeta primers. Method: immunoSEQ multiplex PCR; TCRdb's copy keeps in-frame clones and lacks some. The sample yields roughly 190,000 clones, roughly 80% seen once. The specimen sequenced was PBMCs. The V and J genes are TRBV19 and TRBJ1-1, with D possibly being TRBD1 (6 bases). This receptor was identified in a man aged 35-49 years in good health and CMV-seropositive. CDR3 sequence reads: CASVRGALNTEAFF. The CDR3 DNA sequence: TGTGCCAGTGTTCGGGGGGCATTGAACACTGAAGCTTTCTTT.